Listed below are T cell receptor beta chains from one sample, sequenced in a study of T cell responses to AZD1222 COVID-19 vaccine. Some clones are missing from TCRdb's copy, which holds only in-frame ones; the method was immunoSEQ multiplex PCR. This table holds 90,000 to 150,000 clones, over 75% found once. The sample was peripheral blood, taken on day 0 of AZD1222 vaccination. These receptors were collected from an adult in good health. CDR3s include the opening cysteine and the closing phenylalanine or tryptophan. The D gene is left open where the match is weak. Clone sizes are given selectively: once, few, many, or a class where the clone is expanded.

D gene	clone size	V gene	J gene	CDR3 DNA	CDR3 protein
.	.	TRBV5-6	TRBJ2-7	TGTGCCAGCAGCTTGTACGGAGCCTACGAGCAGTACTTC	CASSLYGAYEQYF
.	.	TRBV9	TRBJ1-6	TGTGCCAGCGCCGGCACCTATAATTCACCCCTCCACTTT	CASAGTYNSPLHF
.	.	TRBV19	TRBJ1-2	TGTGCCAGTAGTTTTCCAGGCTATGGCTACACCTTC	CASSFPGYGYTF
.	once	TRBV7-9	TRBJ1-5	TGTGCCAGCAGCTTAGCGCGGGGGGCGCAGGACAATCAGCCCCAGCATTTT	CASSLARGAQDNQPQHF
TRBD1	.	TRBV6-5	TRBJ1-2	TGTGCCAGCAGTCCCCGGACAGGGGAGGGTGGCTACACCTTC	CASSPRTGEGGYTF
.	.	TRBV10-2	TRBJ1-5	TGCGCCAGCAGTGACCCATATAGCAATCAGCCCCAGCATTTT	CASSDPYSNQPQHF
.	.	TRBV7-2	TRBJ1-6	TGTGCCAGCAGCCACAGCCTATCTAATAATTCACCCCTCCACTTT	CASSHSLSNNSPLHF
TRBD1	.	TRBV10-3	TRBJ1-1	TGTGCCATCAGAAAACAGGGGGATACTGAAGCTTTCTTT	CAIRKQGDTEAFF
TRBD1	.	TRBV7-3	TRBJ1-2	TGTGCCAGCAGCCCAGGGACAGGGGGTATCTATGGCTACACCTTC	CASSPGTGGIYGYTF
TRBD2	.	TRBV6-1	TRBJ2-1	TGTGCCAGCGGGGGAGCCGGGGGGGCGGAGGATGAGCAGTTCTTC	CASGGAGGAEDEQFF
.	.	TRBV7-9	TRBJ2-4	TGTGCCAGCAGCTTAGATCCGGGTCAAGTTGTAGCCAAAAACATTCAGTACTTC	CASSLDPGQVVAKNIQYF
.	few	TRBV9	TRBJ2-1	TGTGCCAGCACCGGCACCGAGAGCTATGAGCAGTTCTTC	CASTGTESYEQFF
.	.	TRBV19	TRBJ1-2	TGTGTTTCAGGGGAGAATCCCCACTATGGCTACACCTTC	CVSGENPHYGYTF
.	.	TRBV27	TRBJ1-2	TGTGCCAGCAGCCCACGGGGGTTAGGCGGCTACACCTTC	CASSPRGLGGYTF
.	.	TRBV23-1	TRBJ2-7	TGCGCCAGCAGTCCGCCCCCCGGGCCCAGGGTCCGCTACGAGCAGTACTTC	CASSPPPGPRVRYEQYF
.	.	TRBV9	TRBJ2-1	TGTGCCAGCAGCGCTGAGTGGGGACGTGAGCAGTTCTTC	CASSAEWGREQFF
TRBD1	.	TRBV6-5	TRBJ1-1	TGTGCCAGCAGTTACCGGCCGGGACAGATGAACACTGAAGCTTTCTTT	CASSYRPGQMNTEAFF
.	.	TRBV3-1/TRBV3-2	TRBJ1-1	TGTGCCAGCAGCGGTGGGACCACCACTGAAGCTTTCTTT	CASSGGTTTEAFF
.	.	TRBV2	TRBJ2-3	TGTGCCAGCAGAGACTACACAGATACGCAGTATTTT	CASRDYTDTQYF
.	.	TRBV15	TRBJ1-3	TGTGCCACCAGCAGTGCGGCTGGAACCGGAAACACCATATATTTT	CATSSAAGTGNTIYF
.	.	TRBV7-2	TRBJ2-1	TGTGCCAGCAGCTTAACGCAGATTGGTGAGCAGTTCTTC	CASSLTQIGEQFF
.	.	TRBV5-8	TRBJ1-1	TGTGCCAGCAGCCGGGACCGGGCCGGAACTGAAGCTTTCTTT	CASSRDRAGTEAFF
.	.	TRBV6-5	TRBJ1-2	TGTGCCAGCAGTTACGGGGCTGGCTACACCTTC	CASSYGAGYTF
.	.	TRBV18	TRBJ2-7	TGTGCCAGCTCTGAAAAGGGGGGCAGGGGGTACGAGCAGTACTTC	CASSEKGGRGYEQYF
.	.	TRBV6-1	TRBJ1-5	TGTGCCAGCAGTGAAAAATGGGGTGGTCAGCCCCAGCATTTT	CASSEKWGGQPQHF
.	.	TRBV4-3	TRBJ1-2	TGCGCCAGCAGCCAAGAAGGTACAGGCCTCAACTATGGCTACACCTTC	CASSQEGTGLNYGYTF
.	.	TRBV6-2/TRBV6-3	TRBJ1-6	TGTGCCAGCAGTTTCTCCGGGGAATATAATTCACCCCTCCACTTT	CASSFSGEYNSPLHF
TRBD2	.	TRBV11-3	TRBJ2-1	TGTGCCAGCAGCTTAGTTGGACTAGCGGCGAACAATGAGCAGTTCTTC	CASSLVGLAANNEQFF
.	few	TRBV5-5	TRBJ2-7	TGTGCCAGCAGCTTGGTAGGGAGATCCTACGAGCAGTACTTC	CASSLVGRSYEQYF
TRBD2	.	TRBV6-5	TRBJ2-1	TGTGCCAGCAGGCTCGGGGGGGCCTCCTACAATGAGCAGTTCTTC	CASRLGGASYNEQFF
TRBD2	.	TRBV4-2	TRBJ2-7	TGTGCCAGCAGCCAAGATCCTGGTAGCGGGGGGGTCCGCGAGCAGTACTTC	CASSQDPGSGGVREQYF
.	.	TRBV6-1	TRBJ1-2	TGTGCCAGCAGTGAGCGCAGTCCCAGGAACTATGGCTACACCTTC	CASSERSPRNYGYTF
.	.	TRBV4-2	TRBJ1-6	TGTGCCAGCAGCCAAGGATTGGGGAATAATTCACCCCTCCACTTT	CASSQGLGNNSPLHF
TRBD1	.	TRBV19	TRBJ1-1	TGTGCCAGTAGTATAAGGACAGGGGAAGCTTTCTTT	CASSIRTGEAFF
TRBD1	once	TRBV2	TRBJ1-2	TGTGCCAGCAGTGAAGTCTTTACAGGGGGATATGGCTACACCTTC	CASSEVFTGGYGYTF
.	once	TRBV9	TRBJ2-2	TGTGCCAGCAGCGTAGAGACACACTCGAACACCGGGGAGCTGTTTTTT	CASSVETHSNTGELFF
.	.	TRBV11-2	TRBJ1-3	TGTGCCAGCAGCCCCCGCATAAGCTCTGGAAACACCATATATTTT	CASSPRISSGNTIYF
.	.	TRBV7-7	TRBJ1-5	TGTGCCAGCAGCCTAGGCGCTGGGCAGCCCCAGCATTTT	CASSLGAGQPQHF